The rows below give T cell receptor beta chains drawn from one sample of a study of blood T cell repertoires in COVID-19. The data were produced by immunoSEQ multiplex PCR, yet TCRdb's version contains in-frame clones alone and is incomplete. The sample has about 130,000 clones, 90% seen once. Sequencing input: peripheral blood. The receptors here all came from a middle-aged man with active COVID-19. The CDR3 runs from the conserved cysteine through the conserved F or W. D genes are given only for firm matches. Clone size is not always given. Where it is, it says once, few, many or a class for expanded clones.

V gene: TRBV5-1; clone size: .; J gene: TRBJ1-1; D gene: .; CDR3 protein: CASRLGAVNTEAFF; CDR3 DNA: TGCGCCAGCAGGCTTGGAGCGGTGAACACTGAAGCTTTCTTT
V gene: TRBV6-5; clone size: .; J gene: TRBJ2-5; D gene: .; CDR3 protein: CASGWQQETQYF; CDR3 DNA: TGTGCCAGCGGTTGGCAGCAAGAGACCCAGTACTTC
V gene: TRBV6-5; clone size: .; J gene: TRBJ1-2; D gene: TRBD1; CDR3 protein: CASRGTGAAKDGYTF; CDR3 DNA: TGTGCCAGCCGCGGGACAGGGGCAGCGAAGGATGGCTACACCTTC
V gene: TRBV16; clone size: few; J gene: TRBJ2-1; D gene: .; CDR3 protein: CASSQLSVNEQFF; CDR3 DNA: TGTGCCAGCAGCCAATTGAGCGTCAATGAGCAGTTCTTC
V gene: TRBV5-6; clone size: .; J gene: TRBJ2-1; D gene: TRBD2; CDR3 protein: CASSVGGADEQFF; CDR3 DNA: TGTGCCAGCAGTGTCGGGGGGGCGGATGAGCAGTTCTTC
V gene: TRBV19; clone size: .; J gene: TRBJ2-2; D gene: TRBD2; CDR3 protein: CASSIQGGSTGELFF; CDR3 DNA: TGTGCCAGTAGTATTCAGGGCGGGAGCACCGGGGAGCTGTTTTTT
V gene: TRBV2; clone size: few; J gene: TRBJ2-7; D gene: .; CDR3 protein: CASSERRGPPYEQYF; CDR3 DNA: TGTGCCAGCAGTGAGAGGCGGGGGCCGCCCTACGAGCAGTACTTC
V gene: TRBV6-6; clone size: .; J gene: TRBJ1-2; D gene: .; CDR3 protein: CASSQNRDGYTF; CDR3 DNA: TGTGCCAGCAGTCAAAACAGGGATGGCTACACCTTC
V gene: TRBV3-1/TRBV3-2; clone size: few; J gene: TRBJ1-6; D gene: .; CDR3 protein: CASSQVGINSPLHF; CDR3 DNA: TGTGCCAGCAGCCAAGTGGGCATTAATTCACCCCTCCACTTT
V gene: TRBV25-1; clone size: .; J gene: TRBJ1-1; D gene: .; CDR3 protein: CASSVRGKAFF; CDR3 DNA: TGTGCCAGCAGTGTCCGAGGGAAAGCTTTCTTT
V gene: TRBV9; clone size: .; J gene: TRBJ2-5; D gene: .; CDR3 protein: CASSGTPQETQYF; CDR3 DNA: TGTGCCAGCAGCGGCACTCCTCAAGAGACCCAGTACTTC
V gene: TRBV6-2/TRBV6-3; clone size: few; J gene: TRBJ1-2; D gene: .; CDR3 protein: CASSYSGAVGYTF; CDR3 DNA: TGTGCCAGCAGTTACTCAGGGGCAGTCGGCTACACCTTC
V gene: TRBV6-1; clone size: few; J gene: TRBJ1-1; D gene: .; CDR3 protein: CASSEALRRGTAREAEAFF; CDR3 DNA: TGTGCCAGCAGTGAAGCGCTTCGGAGAGGAACCGCCAGGGAGGCTGAAGCTTTCTTT
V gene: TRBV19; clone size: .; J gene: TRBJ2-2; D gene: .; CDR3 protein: CASRGQTNTGELFF; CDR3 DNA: TGTGCCAGTAGAGGACAGACAAACACCGGGGAGCTGTTTTTT
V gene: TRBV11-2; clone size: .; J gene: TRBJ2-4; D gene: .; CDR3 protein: CASSLYTPLDIQYF; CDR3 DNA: TGTGCCAGCAGCTTATACACCCCCCTTGACATTCAGTACTTC
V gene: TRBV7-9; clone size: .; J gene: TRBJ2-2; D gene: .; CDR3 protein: CASSTGPGQGNTGELFF; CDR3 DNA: TGTGCCAGCAGCACGGGCCCTGGGCAGGGGAACACCGGGGAGCTGTTTTTT
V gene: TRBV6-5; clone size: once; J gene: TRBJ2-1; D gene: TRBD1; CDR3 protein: CASSYRQGAYNEQFF; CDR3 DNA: TGTGCCAGCAGTTACCGGCAGGGGGCCTACAATGAGCAGTTCTTC
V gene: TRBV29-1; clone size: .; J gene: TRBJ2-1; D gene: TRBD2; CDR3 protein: CSGDYSGGNEQFF; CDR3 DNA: TGCAGCGGGGACTACAGCGGGGGCAATGAGCAGTTCTTC
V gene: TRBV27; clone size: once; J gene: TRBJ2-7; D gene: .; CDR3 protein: CASSLPQGKQYF; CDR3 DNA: TGTGCCAGCAGTTTACCCCAGGGGAAGCAGTACTTC
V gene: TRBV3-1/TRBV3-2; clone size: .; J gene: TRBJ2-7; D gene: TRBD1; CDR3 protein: CASSQFLSSGQLGNAQYF; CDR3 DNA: TGTGCCAGCAGCCAGTTCCTCTCCTCGGGACAGTTAGGGAACGCGCAGTACTTC
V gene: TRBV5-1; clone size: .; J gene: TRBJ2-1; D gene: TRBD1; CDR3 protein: CASSSTVGTGANEQFF; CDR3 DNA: TGCGCCAGCAGCTCGACTGTAGGGACAGGGGCCAATGAGCAGTTCTTC
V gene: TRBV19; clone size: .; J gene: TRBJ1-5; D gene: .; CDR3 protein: CASSRGGHLDNQPQHF; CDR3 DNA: TGTGCCAGTAGTAGAGGGGGACACTTGGACAATCAGCCCCAGCATTTT
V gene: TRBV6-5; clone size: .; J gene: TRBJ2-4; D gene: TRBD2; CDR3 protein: CASRTGTSGIQYF; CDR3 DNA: TGTGCCAGCAGAACCGGGACTAGCGGTATTCAGTACTTC
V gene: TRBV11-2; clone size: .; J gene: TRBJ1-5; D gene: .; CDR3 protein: CASSPPGSNQPQHF; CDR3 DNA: TGTGCCAGCAGCCCGCCGGGGAGCAATCAGCCCCAGCATTTT
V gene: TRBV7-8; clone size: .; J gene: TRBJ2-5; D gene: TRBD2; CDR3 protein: CASSTLAGGQETQYF; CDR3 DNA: TGTGCCAGCAGCACCTTAGCGGGAGGGCAAGAGACCCAGTACTTC
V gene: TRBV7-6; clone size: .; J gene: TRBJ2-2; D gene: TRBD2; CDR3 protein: CASSLTSGDNKGGELFF; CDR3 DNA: TGTGCCAGCAGCTTGACTAGCGGGGACAACAAGGGCGGGGAGCTGTTTTTT
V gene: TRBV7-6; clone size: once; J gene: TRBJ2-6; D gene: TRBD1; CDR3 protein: CASSTTGASSGANVLTF; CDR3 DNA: TGTGCCAGCAGCACGACAGGGGCCAGCTCTGGGGCCAACGTCCTGACTTTC
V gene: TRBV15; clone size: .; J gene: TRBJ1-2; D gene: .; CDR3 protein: CATSRDRGAVGYTF; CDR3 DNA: TGTGCCACCAGCAGAGATCGGGGAGCCGTTGGCTACACCTTC
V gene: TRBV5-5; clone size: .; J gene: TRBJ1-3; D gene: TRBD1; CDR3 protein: CASSFLVTGDYAGNTIYF; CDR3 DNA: TGTGCCAGCAGCTTTTTGGTAACAGGGGATTATGCTGGAAACACCATATATTTT
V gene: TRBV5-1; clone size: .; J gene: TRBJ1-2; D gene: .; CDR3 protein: CASSLDSSNYGYTF; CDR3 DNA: TGCGCCAGCAGCTTGGACAGTTCTAACTATGGCTACACCTTC
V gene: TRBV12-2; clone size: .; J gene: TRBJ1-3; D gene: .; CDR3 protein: CASRPGRAEGEPNGHTIYF; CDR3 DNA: TGTGCAAGTCGCCCTGGCCGGGCCGAGGGAGAGCCAAATGGACACACCATATATTTT
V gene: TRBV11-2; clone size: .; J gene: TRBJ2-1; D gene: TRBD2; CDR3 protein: CASSSPLARGSYNEQFF; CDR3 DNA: TGTGCCAGCAGCTCTCCCTTAGCGCGGGGGTCCTACAATGAGCAGTTCTTC
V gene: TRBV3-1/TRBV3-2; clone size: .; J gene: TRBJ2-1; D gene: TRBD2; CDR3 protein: CASSQTSGPYNEQFF; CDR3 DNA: TGTGCCAGCAGTCAAACTAGCGGGCCCTACAATGAGCAGTTCTTC
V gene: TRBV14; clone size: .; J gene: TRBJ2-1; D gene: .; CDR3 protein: CASSQDLQFGNEQFF; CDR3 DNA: TGTGCCAGCAGCCAAGATTTACAGTTCGGCAATGAGCAGTTCTTC
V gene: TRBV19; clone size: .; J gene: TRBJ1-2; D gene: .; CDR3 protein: CASSSWAQNPANYGYTF; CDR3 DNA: TGTGCCAGTAGTTCATGGGCCCAAAACCCAGCTAACTATGGCTACACCTTC
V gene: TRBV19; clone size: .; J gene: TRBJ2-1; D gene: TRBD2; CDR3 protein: CASSMGSGRVYEQFF; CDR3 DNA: TGTGCCAGTAGTATGGGTAGCGGGAGGGTTTATGAGCAGTTCTTC
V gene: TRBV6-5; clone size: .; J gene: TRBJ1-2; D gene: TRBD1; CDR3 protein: CASSYDGQGRYGYTF; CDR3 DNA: TGTGCCAGCAGTTACGACGGACAGGGGCGCTATGGCTACACCTTC
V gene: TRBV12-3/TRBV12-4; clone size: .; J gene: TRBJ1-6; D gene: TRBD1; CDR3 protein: CASSMTGVSPLHF; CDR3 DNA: TGTGCCAGCAGCATGACAGGGGTTTCACCCCTCCACTTT
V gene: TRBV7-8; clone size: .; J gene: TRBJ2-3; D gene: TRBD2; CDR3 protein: CASSSNLIRGGATDTQYF; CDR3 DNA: TGTGCCAGCAGCTCAAACCTGATTCGCGGGGGGGCTACAGATACGCAGTATTTT
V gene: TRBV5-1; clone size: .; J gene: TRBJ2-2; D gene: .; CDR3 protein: CASSVGHRNTGELFF; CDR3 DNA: TGCGCCAGCAGCGTCGGACACAGGAACACCGGGGAGCTGTTTTTT
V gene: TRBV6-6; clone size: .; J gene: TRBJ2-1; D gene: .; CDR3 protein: CASRIGYRRLEQFF; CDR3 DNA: TGTGCCAGCAGAATAGGCTACAGGCGTCTTGAGCAGTTCTTC
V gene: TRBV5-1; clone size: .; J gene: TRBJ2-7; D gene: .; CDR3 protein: CASSSGDSSYEQYF; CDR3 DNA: TGCGCCAGCAGCTCCGGGGACTCTTCCTACGAGCAGTACTTC
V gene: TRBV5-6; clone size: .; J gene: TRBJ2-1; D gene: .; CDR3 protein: CASSLDSNNEQFF; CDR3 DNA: TGTGCCAGCAGCTTGGACTCTAACAATGAGCAGTTCTTC
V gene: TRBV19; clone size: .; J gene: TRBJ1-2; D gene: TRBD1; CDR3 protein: CASSINPSTGANYGYTF; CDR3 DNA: TGTGCCAGTAGTATCAACCCATCGACAGGGGCGAACTATGGCTACACCTTC
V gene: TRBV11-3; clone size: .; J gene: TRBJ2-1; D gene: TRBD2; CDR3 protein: CASSLVGGRATFF; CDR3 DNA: TGTGCCAGCAGCTTAGTGGGGGGGAGGGCCACGTTCTTC